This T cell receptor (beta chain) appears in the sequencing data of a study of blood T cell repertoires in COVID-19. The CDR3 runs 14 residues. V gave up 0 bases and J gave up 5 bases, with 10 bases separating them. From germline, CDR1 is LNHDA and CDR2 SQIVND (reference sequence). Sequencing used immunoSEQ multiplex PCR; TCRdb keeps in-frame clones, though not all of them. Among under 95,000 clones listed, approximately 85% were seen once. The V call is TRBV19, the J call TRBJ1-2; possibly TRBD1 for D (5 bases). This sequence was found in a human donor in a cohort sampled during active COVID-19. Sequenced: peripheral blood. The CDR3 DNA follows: TGTGCCAGTAGTATAGAGCAGGGCAATTATGGCTACACCTTC. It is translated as CASSIEQGNYGYTF.